Below, 22 T cell receptor beta chains from the same sample are listed, as sequenced in a study of high-grade serous ovarian cancer treatment subgroups. Tumor samples were taken before definitive surgery or chemotherapy. Assay used: immunoSEQ multiplex PCR; TCRdb lists only in-frame clones, some missing. The sample has fewer than 3,500 clones, about 75% seen once; the top ten hold about 5.3%. Sequences were obtained from tumor tissue. These receptor sequences come from a human donor with high-grade serous ovarian cancer.

The chain employs TRBV7-2 and TRBJ2-1; D may be TRBD1 or TRBD2 (6 bases each). Germline CDR1 SGHTA, CDR2 FQGNSA. The length of the CDR3 is 14 residues. The germline V and J ends were trimmed by 0 bases and 5 bases, with 8 bases remaining between them. CDR3 sequence reads: CASSLAGGHNEQFF. CDR3 DNA sequence: TGTGCCAGCAGCTTAGCGGGGGGCCACAATGAGCAGTTCTTC.

This chain uses TRBV5-4 with TRBJ1-1, with D uncertain. Germline loops: CDR1 SGHNT, CDR2 YYREEE (reference sequence). V was shortened by 2 bases and J by 0 bases, with 2 bases between the two germline ends. The CDR3 loop spans 12 amino acids. Here the CDR3 DNA reads TGTGCCAGCAGCTTTATGAACACTGAAGCTTTCTTT. Encoded protein: CASSFMNTEAFF. The full variable domain, completed using reference TRBV5-4 and TRBJ1-1, is ETGVTQSPTHLIKTRGQQVTLRCSSQSGHNTVSWYQQALGQGPQFIFQYYREEENGRGNFPPRFSGLQFPNYSSELNVNALELDDSALYLCASSFMNTEAFFGQGTRLTVV.

This chain joins TRBV4-1 and TRBJ1-1; 7 bases map to TRBD1. V shed 2 bases and J 7 bases; nucleotides not matched to a gene: 1. The CDR3 totals 12 residues. Germline CDR1 MGHRA, CDR2 YSYEKL. CDR3 DNA sequence: TGCGCCAGCAGCCAACCAGGGGGTGAAGCTTTCTTT. It translates to CASSQPGGEAFF.

The rearrangement uses TRBV7-6 and TRBJ2-1; a weak D match, TRBD2 (6 bases). CDR1 is SGHVS and CDR2 is FNYEAQ in the germline V gene. With 0 bases removed from V and 6 bases from J, the gap between germline ends came to 15 bases. The CDR3 runs 16 residues. CDR3 nucleotide sequence: TGTGCCAGCAGCTTAGCCGGGACTGAAGTCCCCAATGAGCAGTTCTTC. Translating it yields CASSLAGTEVPNEQFF.

This clone was seen a few times. The chain has TRBV10-3 and TRBJ2-5; no clear D. V was cut by 4 bases and J by 3 bases, with 12 bases left in between. Per the germline V gene, CDR1 is ENHRY and CDR2 is SYGVKD. The CDR3 consists of 14 residues. CDR3 DNA: TGTGCCATCAGTGTAGGCCTAAATAAAGAGACCCAGTACTTC. Its translation: CAISVGLNKETQYF.

The table lists this clone with a count of one. The chain employs TRBV7-2 and TRBJ2-2; 7 nucleotides line up with TRBD1. V lost 10 bases, J lost 0 bases, and 8 bases stayed unmatched. This CDR3 has 15 amino acids. Germline loops: CDR1 SGHTA, CDR2 FQGNSA. The CDR3 protein is CATYRGQANTGELFF. The DNA of the CDR3 is TGTGCCACATACCGAGGACAGGCGAACACCGGGGAGCTGTTTTTT. Full variable domain (outside the CDR3, taken from reference TRBV7-2 and TRBJ2-2): GAGVSQSPSNKVTEKGKDVELRCDPISGHTALYWYRQSLGQGLEFLIYFQGNSAPDKSGLPSDRFSAERTGGSVSTLTIQRTQQEDSAVYLCATYRGQANTGELFFGEGSRLTVL.

This clone was detected only a few times. The chain couples TRBV5-1 to TRBJ1-1; D call uncertain. Trimming stripped 2 bases from V and 4 bases from J, with 21 bases between. The CDR3 totals 17 residues. Germline assignment: CDR1 SGHRS and CDR2 YFSETQ. This CDR3 is CASSFGQAPQFATEAFF. The CDR3, as DNA: TGCGCCAGCAGCTTTGGTCAGGCTCCGCAATTCGCCACTGAAGCTTTCTTT.

CDR3 in amino acids: CASSQDWDSGVFLTIYNEQFF. CDR3 nucleotides: TGTGCCAGCAGCCAAGATTGGGATAGCGGGGTATTCCTCACTATATACAATGAGCAGTTCTTC. The rearrangement uses TRBV4-2 and TRBJ2-1, with TRBD2 identical over 8 bases. This CDR3 is built from 21 residues. Germline V gene lookup returns CDR1 LGHNA and CDR2 YNFKEQ. Trimming at V came to 0 bases and at J to 4 bases, leaving 20 bases not matched to a gene.

The rearrangement joins TRBV5-8 to TRBJ2-1; 8 nucleotides line up with TRBD1. This CDR3 comprises 16 residues. J gave up 4 bases and V 2 bases, and 8 bases lay outside the gene matches. CDR1 and CDR2 from the germline V gene are SGHTS and YDEGEE. The CDR3, as DNA: TGTGCCAGCAGCTTTCGAGACAGGGGCTGGTACAATGAGCAGTTCTTC. This encodes CASSFRDRGWYNEQFF.

The V and J genes are TRBV28 and TRBJ2-1; 12 bases fit TRBD2. The J segment lost 8 bases and the V segment lost 9 bases, leaving 8 bases of the junction unmatched. The CDR3 spans 14 residues. Per the germline V gene, CDR1 is MDHEN and CDR2 is SYDVKM. CDR3 sequence reads: CASYLAGGPYEQFF. The CDR3 DNA sequence: TGTGCCAGTTATCTAGCGGGAGGGCCGTATGAGCAGTTCTTC. Full variable domain (outside the CDR3, taken from reference TRBV28 and TRBJ2-1): DVKVTQSSRYLVKRTGEKVFLECVQDMDHENMFWYRQDPGLGLRLIYFSYDVKMKEKGDIPEGYSVSREKKERFSLILESASTNQTSMYLCASYLAGGPYEQFFGPGTRLTVL.

The chain has TRBV7-2 and TRBJ1-4, with TRBD1 identical over 7 bases. This CDR3 contains 14 residues. V lost 5 bases, J lost 8 bases, and 8 bases stayed unmatched. Germline CDR1 reads SGHTA; CDR2 reads FQGNSA. This chain's CDR3 is CASSPDRDREKLFF. Written as DNA, the CDR3 is TGTGCCAGCAGCCCCGACAGGGACCGGGAAAAACTGTTTTTT.

This chain connects TRBV5-1 to TRBJ2-1, with 8 bases matching TRBD1. Germline V gene data show CDR1 as SGHRS and CDR2 as YFSETQ. V shed 0 bases and J 8 bases; nucleotides not matched to a gene: 4. CDR3 size: 14 residues. In DNA form, the CDR3 reads TGCGCCAGCAGCTTGGCAGGGGGCTGGGATGAGCAGTTCTTC. Protein sequence: CASSLAGGWDEQFF. Full variable domain (missing parts from reference TRBV5-1 and TRBJ2-1): KAGVTQTPRYLIKTRGQQVTLSCSPISGHRSVSWYQQTPGQGLQFLFEYFSETQRNKGNFPGRFSGRQFSNSRSEMNVSTLELGDSALYLCASSLAGGWDEQFFGPGTRLTVL.

The rearrangement uses TRBV28 and TRBJ2-3; D may be TRBD1 or TRBD2 (6 bases each). V was clipped by 4 bases and J by 0 bases, with 11 bases between them. CDR3 length: 15 residues. Germline V gives CDR1 MDHEN, CDR2 SYDVKM. In DNA, the CDR3 is TGTGCCAGCAGTTCACAGGGAGGTAGCACAGATACGCAGTATTTT. It translates to CASSSQGGSTDTQYF.

This clone was seen more than once but under ten times. The rearrangement links TRBV11-2 to TRBJ1-3; perhaps TRBD1 as D (6 bases). This CDR3 is built from 18 residues. Germline values: CDR1 SGHAT, CDR2 FQNNGV. Trimming took off 0 bases at V and 0 bases at J, with 15 bases between the two ends. The CDR3 spells CASSLEPGQSSSGNTIYF. CDR3 coding DNA: TGTGCCAGCAGCTTAGAACCGGGACAATCGAGCTCTGGAAACACCATATATTTT. The variable domain in full, with the rest retrieved from reference TRBV11-2 and TRBJ1-3, is EAGVAQSPRYKIIEKRQSVAFWCNPISGHATLYWYQQILGQGPKLLIQFQNNGVVDDSQLPKDRFSAERLKGVDSTLKIQPAKLEDSAVYLCASSLEPGQSSSGNTIYFGEGSWLTVV.

The V and J genes are TRBV27 and TRBJ2-7, with unresolved D. This CDR3 contains 13 residues. The V gene lost 2 bases and the J gene lost 7 bases, with 12 bases spanning the gap. Germline V CDR1 and CDR2: MNHEY, SMNVEV (reference sequence). The CDR3 region has the DNA TGTGCCAGCAGTTTAGCCCCTTGGCGGGAGCAGTACTTC. It codes for CASSLAPWREQYF.

The chain couples TRBV7-9 to TRBJ2-5; a weak D match, TRBD2 (5 bases). Deletions cut 8 bases from V and 2 bases from J, with 12 bases between. The CDR3 loop spans 13 amino acids. The germline V gene encodes CDR1 SEHNR and CDR2 FQNEAQ (reference sequence). For the CDR3, the DNA is TGTGCCAGCTTACCAGCGGTTCAAGAGACCCAGTACTTC. Amino acid sequence: CASLPAVQETQYF.

The rearrangement joins TRBV27 to TRBJ2-3, with a possible D match to TRBD2 (5 bases). The germline CDR1 and CDR2 sequences are MNHEY and SMNVEV (reference sequence). V lost 6 bases to trimming and J lost 5 bases, with 18 bases between them. This CDR3 spans 15 amino acids. The CDR3 DNA sequence: TGTGCCAGCAGCGAGAGAGGGAATCCGCTAGATACGCAGTATTTT. Its translation: CASSERGNPLDTQYF.

In this sample, this clone turned up a few times. This CDR3 reads CASSLEASGGLDTQYF. DNA for the CDR3: TGTGCCAGCAGCTTAGAGGCTAGCGGGGGTCTGGATACGCAGTATTTT. The chain couples TRBV7-2 to TRBJ2-3, with 10 bases aligning to TRBD2. Unmatched junction bases numbered 7, after V lost 1 base and J lost 6 bases. CDR3 length: 16 amino acids. Germline V gene sequence: CDR1 SGHTA, CDR2 FQGNSA.

This clone was observed a handful of times. The rearrangement joins TRBV7-9 to TRBJ1-5, with 10 positions matching TRBD1. Germline assignment: CDR1 SEHNR and CDR2 FQNEAQ (reference sequence). J gave up 0 bases and V 8 bases, and 1 base lay outside the gene matches. The CDR3 is 14 amino acids. Here the CDR3 reads CASGTGDSNQPQHF. The DNA of the CDR3 is TGTGCCAGCGGGACAGGGGATAGCAATCAGCCCCAGCATTTT.

The chain links TRBV28 to TRBJ2-5; D perhaps matches TRBD1 (5 bases). Germline CDR1 and CDR2: MDHEN and SYDVKM. The V end lost 3 bases, the J end lost 2 bases, and 13 bases lay between the germline ends. The CDR3 is made up of 15 amino acids. The CDR3 nucleotides are TGTGCCAGCAGTTTCAAGTCCCAGGGACAAGAGACCCAGTACTTC. Encoded protein: CASSFKSQGQETQYF.

The chain is built from TRBV5-6 and TRBJ2-2, with 7 bases matching TRBD2. This CDR3 has 15 residues. Germline CDR1 is SGHDT and CDR2 is YYEEEE. Losses at the gene ends were 4 bases for V and 3 bases for J; bases not matched to a gene: 6. The CDR3: CASSPRDYYTGELFF. The CDR3 DNA reads as TGTGCCAGCAGCCCGCGGGACTATTACACCGGGGAGCTGTTTTTT.

This chain joins TRBV30 and TRBJ1-2, with 9 positions matching TRBD1. Germline-derived CDR1 and CDR2 are GTSNPN and SVGIG (reference sequence). This CDR3 comprises 18 residues. With V trimmed by 0 bases and J by 4 bases, 15 bases remained unmatched. CDR3 sequence: CAWSVYGQRDRDTYGYTF. CDR3 bases: TGTGCCTGGAGTGTATATGGTCAGAGGGACAGGGACACCTATGGCTACACCTTC.